This TCR beta chain comes out of a study of blood T cells in healthy people across ages. Study outcomes and limitations: Long-lived donors had more naive CD4+ cells and higher diversity than aged donors.

PBMCs numbering at least 7 million were isolated per sample. For this clonotype: The antigen is unknown.

The authors ran a second PCR of 7 to 11 cycles using a sample-barcoded 5' primer and a J-beta primer mix. Via MiXCR, TCRdb re-called the 5' RACE reads, giving one row per CDR3 protein. The sample lists over a million distinct CDR3 sequences, approximately 42% occurring once. The CDR3 has 15 amino acids. V was clipped by 6 bases and J by 4 bases; unmatched bases: 9. Germline-derived CDR1 and CDR2 are MDHEN and SYDVKM. This rearrangement joins TRBV28 to TRBJ1-1; TRBD1 matches 9 bases. The sample taken for sequencing was blood. The receptor's source is a woman aged 18 to 35 in good health. CDR3 nucleotides: TGTGCCAGCAGAACAACCGGGACAGGGATCACTGAAGCTTTCTTT. It specifies CASRTTGTGITEAFF.